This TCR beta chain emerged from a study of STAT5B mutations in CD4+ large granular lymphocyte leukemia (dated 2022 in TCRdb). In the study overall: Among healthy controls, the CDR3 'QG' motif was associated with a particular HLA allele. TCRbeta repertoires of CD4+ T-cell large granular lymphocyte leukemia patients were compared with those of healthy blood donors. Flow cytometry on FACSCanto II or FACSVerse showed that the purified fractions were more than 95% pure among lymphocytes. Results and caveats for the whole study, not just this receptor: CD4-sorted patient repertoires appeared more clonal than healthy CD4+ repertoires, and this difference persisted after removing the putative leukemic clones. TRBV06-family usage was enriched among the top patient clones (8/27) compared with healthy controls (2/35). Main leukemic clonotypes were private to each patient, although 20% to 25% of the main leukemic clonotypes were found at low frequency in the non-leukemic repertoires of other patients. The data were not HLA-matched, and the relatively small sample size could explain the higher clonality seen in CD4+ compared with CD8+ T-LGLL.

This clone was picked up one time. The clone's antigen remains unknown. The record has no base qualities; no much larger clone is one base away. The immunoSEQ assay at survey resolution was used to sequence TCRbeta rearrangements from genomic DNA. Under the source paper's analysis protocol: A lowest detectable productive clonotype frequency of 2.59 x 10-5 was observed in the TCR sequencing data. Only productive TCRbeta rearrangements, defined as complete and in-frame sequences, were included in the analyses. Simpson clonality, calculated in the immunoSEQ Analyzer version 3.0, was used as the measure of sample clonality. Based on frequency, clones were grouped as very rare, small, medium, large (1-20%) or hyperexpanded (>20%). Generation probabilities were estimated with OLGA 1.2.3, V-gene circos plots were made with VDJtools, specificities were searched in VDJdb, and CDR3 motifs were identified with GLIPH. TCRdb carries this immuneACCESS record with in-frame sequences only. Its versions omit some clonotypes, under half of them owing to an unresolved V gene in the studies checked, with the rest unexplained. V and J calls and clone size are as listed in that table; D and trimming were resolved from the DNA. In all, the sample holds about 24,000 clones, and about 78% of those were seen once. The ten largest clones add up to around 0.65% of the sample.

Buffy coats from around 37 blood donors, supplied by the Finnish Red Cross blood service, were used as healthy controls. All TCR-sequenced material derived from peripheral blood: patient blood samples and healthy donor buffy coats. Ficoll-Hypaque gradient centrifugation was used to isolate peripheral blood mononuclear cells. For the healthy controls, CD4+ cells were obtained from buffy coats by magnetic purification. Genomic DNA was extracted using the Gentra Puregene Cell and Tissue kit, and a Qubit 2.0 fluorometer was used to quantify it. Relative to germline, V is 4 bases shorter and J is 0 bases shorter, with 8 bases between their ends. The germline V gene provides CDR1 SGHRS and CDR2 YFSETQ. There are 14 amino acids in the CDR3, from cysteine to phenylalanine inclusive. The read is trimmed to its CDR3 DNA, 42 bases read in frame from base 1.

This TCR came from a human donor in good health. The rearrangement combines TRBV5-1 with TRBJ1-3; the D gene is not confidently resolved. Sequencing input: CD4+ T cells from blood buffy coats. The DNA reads TGCGCCAGCAGCGCTGACACCTCTGGAAACACCATATATTTT. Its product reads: CASSADTSGNTIYF. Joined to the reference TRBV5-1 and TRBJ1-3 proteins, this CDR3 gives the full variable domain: KAGVTQTPRYLIKTRGQQVTLSCSPISGHRSVSWYQQTPGQGLQFLFEYFSETQRNKGNFPGRFSGRQFSNSRSEMNVSTLELGDSALYLCASSADTSGNTIYFGEGSWLTVV.